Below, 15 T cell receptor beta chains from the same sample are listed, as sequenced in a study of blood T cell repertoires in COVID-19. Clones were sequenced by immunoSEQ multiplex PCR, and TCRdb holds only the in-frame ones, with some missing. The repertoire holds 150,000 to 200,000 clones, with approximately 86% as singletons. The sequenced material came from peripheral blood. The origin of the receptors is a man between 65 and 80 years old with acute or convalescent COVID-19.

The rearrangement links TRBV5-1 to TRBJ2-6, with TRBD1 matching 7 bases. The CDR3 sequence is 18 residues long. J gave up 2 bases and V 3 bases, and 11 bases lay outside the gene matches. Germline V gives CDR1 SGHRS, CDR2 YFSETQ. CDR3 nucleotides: TGCGCCAGCAGCTCCCCAAAGGGGGCGCAGACTGGGGCCAACGTCCTGACTTTC. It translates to CASSSPKGAQTGANVLTF.

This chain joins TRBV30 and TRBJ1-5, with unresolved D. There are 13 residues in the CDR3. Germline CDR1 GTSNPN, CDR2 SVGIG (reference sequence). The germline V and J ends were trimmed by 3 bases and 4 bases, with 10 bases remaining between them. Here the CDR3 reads CAWRNAGNQPQHF. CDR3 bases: TGTGCCTGGAGAAACGCGGGAAATCAGCCCCAGCATTTT.

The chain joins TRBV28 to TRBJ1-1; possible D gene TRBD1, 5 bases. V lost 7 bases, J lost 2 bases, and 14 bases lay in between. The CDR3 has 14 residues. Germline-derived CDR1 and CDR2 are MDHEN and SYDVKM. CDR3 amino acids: CASMAGHRNTEAFF. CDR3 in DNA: TGTGCCAGCATGGCCGGACACCGAAACACTGAAGCTTTCTTT.

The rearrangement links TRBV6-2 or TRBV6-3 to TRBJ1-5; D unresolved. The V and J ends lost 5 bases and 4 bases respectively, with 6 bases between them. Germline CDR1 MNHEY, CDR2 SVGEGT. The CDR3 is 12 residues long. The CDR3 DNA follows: TGTGCCAGCAGTAGGAGAAATCAGCCCCAGCATTTT. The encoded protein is CASSRRNQPQHF.

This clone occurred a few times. The chain's CDR3 is CASSLLAGFYEQYF. The CDR3 coding sequence is TGTGCCAGCAGCTTGCTAGCGGGATTTTACGAGCAGTACTTC. The chain employs TRBV5-8 and TRBJ2-7, with 9 bases identical to TRBD2. Germline CDR1 is SGHTS and CDR2 is YDEGEE. The V gene end was trimmed by 1 base and the J gene end by 4 bases; junction bases not matched to a gene: 3. The CDR3 is made up of 14 amino acids.

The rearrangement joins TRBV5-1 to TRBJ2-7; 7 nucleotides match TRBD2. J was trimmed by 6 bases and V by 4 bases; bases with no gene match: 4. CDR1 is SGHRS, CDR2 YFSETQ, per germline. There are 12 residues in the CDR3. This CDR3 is CASSEPGGEQYF. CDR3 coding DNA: TGCGCCAGCAGCGAGCCGGGGGGCGAGCAGTACTTC.

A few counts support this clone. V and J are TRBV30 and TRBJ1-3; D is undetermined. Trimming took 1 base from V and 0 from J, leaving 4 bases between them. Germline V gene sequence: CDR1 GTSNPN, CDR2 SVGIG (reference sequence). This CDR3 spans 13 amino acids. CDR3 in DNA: TGTGCCTGGAGTGCGTACTCTGGAAACACCATATATTTT. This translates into CAWSAYSGNTIYF.

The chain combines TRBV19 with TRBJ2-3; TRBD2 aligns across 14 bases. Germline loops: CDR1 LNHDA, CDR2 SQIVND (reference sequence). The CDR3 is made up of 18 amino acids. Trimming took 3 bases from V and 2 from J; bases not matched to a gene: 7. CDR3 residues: CASSIGLAGGSSTDTQYF. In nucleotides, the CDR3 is TGTGCCAGTAGTATCGGACTAGCGGGAGGAAGTTCCACAGATACGCAGTATTTT.

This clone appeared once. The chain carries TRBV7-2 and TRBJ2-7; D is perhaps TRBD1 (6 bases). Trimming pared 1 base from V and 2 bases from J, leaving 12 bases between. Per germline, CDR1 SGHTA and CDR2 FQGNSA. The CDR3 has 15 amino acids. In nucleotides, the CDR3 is TGTGCCAGCAGCTTAGATAAGGGGGTAACCTACGAGCAGTACTTC. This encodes CASSLDKGVTYEQYF. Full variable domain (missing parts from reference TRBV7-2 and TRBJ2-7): GAGVSQSPSNKVTEKGKDVELRCDPISGHTALYWYRQSLGQGLEFLIYFQGNSAPDKSGLPSDRFSAERTGGSVSTLTIQRTQQEDSAVYLCASSLDKGVTYEQYFGPGTRLTVT.

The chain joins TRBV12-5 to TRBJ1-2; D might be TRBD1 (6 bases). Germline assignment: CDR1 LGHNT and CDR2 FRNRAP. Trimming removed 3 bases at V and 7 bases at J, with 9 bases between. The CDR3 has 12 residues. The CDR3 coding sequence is TGTGCTAGTGGTTTAGGGGGTCGTGGCTACACCTTC. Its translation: CASGLGGRGYTF.

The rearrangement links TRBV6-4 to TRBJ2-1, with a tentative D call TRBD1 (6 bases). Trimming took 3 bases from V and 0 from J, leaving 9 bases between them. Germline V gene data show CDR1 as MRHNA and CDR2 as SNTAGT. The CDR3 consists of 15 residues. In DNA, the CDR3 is TGTGCCAGCAGTGAAGGGGGAAGCTCCTACAATGAGCAGTTCTTC. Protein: CASSEGGSSYNEQFF.

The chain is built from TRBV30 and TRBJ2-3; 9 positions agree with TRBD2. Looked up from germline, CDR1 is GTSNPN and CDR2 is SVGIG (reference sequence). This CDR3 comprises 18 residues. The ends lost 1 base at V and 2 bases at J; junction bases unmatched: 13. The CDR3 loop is CAWSEGTRLAGYTDTQYF. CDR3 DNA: TGTGCCTGGAGTGAGGGGACTCGTCTAGCGGGGTACACAGATACGCAGTATTTT.

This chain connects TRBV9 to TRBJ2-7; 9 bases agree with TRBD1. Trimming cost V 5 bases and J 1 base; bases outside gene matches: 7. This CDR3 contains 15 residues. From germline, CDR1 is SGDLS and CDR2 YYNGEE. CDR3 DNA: TGTGCCAGCAGTACCCGGGACAGGGATTCCTACGAGCAGTACTTC. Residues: CASSTRDRDSYEQYF.

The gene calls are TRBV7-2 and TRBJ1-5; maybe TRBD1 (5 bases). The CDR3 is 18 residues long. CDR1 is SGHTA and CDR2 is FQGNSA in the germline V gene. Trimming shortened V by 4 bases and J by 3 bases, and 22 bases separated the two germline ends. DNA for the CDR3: TGTGCCAGCAGCTCCAAAAGAGGGTCCGGGACTAACAATCAGCCCCAGCATTTT. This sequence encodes CASSSKRGSGTNNQPQHF. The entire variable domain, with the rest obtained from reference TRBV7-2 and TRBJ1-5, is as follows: GAGVSQSPSNKVTEKGKDVELRCDPISGHTALYWYRQSLGQGLEFLIYFQGNSAPDKSGLPSDRFSAERTGGSVSTLTIQRTQQEDSAVYLCASSSKRGSGTNNQPQHFGDGTRLSIL.

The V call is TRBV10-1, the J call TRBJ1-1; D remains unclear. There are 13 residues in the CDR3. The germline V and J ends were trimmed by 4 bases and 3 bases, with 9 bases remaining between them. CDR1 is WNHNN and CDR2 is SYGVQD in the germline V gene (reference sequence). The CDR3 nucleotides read TGCGCCAGCAGTGCTATGACTCACACTGAAGCTTTCTTT. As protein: CASSAMTHTEAFF.